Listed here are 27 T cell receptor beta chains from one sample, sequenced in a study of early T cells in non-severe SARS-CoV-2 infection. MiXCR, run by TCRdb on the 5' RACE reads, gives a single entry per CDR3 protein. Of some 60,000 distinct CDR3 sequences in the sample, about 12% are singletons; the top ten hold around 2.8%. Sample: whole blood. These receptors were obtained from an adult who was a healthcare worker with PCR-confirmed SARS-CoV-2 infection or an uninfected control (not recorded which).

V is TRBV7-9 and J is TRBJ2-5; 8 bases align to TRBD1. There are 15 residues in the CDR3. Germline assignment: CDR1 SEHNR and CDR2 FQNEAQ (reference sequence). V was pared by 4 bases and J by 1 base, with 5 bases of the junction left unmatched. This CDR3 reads CASSSDRGPQETQYF. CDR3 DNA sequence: TGTGCCAGCAGCTCTGACAGGGGCCCCCAAGAGACCCAGTACTTC.

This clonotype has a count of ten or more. CDR3: CASSAGYEQYF. Written as DNA, the CDR3 is TGTGCCAGTAGTGCGGGCTACGAGCAGTACTTC. V and J are TRBV19 and TRBJ2-7, with D perhaps TRBD2 (5 bases). CDR3 size: 11 residues. The V gene's germline CDR1 is LNHDA and CDR2 SQIVND (reference sequence). V lost 5 bases and J lost 3, with 5 bases in between.

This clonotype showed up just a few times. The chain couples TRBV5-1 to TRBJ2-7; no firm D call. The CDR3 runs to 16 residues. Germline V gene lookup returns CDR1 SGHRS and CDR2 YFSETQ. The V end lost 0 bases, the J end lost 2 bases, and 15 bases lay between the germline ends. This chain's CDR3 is CASSLDQSTGTYEQYF. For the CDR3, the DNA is TGCGCCAGCAGCTTGGACCAGTCGACTGGAACCTACGAGCAGTACTTC.

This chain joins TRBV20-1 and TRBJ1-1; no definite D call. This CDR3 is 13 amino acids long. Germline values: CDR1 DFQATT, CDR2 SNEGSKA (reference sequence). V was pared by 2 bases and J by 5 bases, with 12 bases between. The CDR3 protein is CSARQASATEAFF. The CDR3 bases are TGCAGTGCTAGACAGGCTTCAGCAACTGAAGCTTTCTTT.

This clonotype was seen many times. The CDR3 spells CASSRQQGNNSPLHF. The CDR3 bases are TGTGCCAGCAGTCGCCAACAGGGGAACAATTCACCCCTCCACTTT. J is TRBJ1-6 and V is TRBV6-5, with 7 bases lining up with TRBD1. The trim removed 5 bases at V and 7 bases at J, leaving 8 bases unmatched. Germline V gives CDR1 MNHEY, CDR2 SVGAGI. The CDR3 runs to 15 residues.

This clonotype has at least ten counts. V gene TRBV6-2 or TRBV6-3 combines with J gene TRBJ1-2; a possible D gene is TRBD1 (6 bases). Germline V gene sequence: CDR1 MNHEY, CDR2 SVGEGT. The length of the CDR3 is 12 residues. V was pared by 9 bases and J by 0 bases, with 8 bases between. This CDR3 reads CASWTANYGYTF. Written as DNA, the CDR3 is TGTGCCAGTTGGACAGCTAACTATGGCTACACCTTC.

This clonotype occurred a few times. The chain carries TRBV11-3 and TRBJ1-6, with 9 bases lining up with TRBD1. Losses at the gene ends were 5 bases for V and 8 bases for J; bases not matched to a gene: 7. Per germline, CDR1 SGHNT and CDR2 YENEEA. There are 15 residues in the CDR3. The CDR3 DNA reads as TGTGCCAGCAGCCCATGGACAGGGGTTGATTCACCCCTCCACTTT. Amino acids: CASSPWTGVDSPLHF.

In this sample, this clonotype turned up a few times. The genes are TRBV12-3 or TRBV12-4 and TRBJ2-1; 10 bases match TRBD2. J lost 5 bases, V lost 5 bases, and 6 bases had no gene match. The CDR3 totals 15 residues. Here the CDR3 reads CASSRSSGSHNEQFF. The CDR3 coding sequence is TGTGCCAGCAGTCGATCTAGCGGGAGTCACAATGAGCAGTTCTTC.

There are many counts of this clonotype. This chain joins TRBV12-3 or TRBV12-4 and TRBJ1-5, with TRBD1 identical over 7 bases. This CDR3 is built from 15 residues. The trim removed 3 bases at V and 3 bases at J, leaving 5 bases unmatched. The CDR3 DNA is TGTGCCAGCAGTTTTGGGCAGGGGGTCAATCAGCCCCAGCATTTT. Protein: CASSFGQGVNQPQHF.

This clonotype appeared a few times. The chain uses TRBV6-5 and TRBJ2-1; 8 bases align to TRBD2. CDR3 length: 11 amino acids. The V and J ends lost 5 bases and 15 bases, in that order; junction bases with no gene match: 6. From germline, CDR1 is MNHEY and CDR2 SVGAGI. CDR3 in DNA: TGTGCCAGCAGTGACTTAGCGGGGACGTTCTTC. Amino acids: CASSDLAGTFF.

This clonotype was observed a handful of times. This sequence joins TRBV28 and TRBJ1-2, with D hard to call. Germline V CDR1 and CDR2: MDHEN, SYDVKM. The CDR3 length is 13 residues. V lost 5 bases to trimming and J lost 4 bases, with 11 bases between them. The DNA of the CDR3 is TGTGCCAGCAGTACCGGCGGTGGCTATGGCTACACCTTC. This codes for CASSTGGGYGYTF.

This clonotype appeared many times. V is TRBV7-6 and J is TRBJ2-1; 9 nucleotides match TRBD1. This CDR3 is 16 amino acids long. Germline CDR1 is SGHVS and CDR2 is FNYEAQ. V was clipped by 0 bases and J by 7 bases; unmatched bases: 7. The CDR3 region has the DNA TGTGCCAGCAGCTTAGCCGGGACAGGGAAGTTTAATGAGCAGTTCTTC. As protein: CASSLAGTGKFNEQFF. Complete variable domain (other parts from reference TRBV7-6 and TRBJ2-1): GAGVSQSPRYKVTKRGQDVALRCDPISGHVSLYWYRQALGQGPEFLTYFNYEAQQDKSGLPNDRFSAERPEGSISTLTIQRTEQRDSAMYRCASSLAGTGKFNEQFFGPGTRLTVL.

CDR3 in amino acids: CASSQDGVAAEAFF. Here the CDR3 DNA reads TGTGCCAGCAGCCAAGATGGTGTAGCAGCTGAAGCTTTCTTT. The chain carries TRBV3-1 and TRBJ1-1; D gene unclear. V was shortened by 0 bases and J by 6 bases, with 11 bases between the two germline ends. The CDR3 is made up of 14 amino acids. Looked up from germline, CDR1 is LGHDT and CDR2 is YNNKEL (reference sequence).

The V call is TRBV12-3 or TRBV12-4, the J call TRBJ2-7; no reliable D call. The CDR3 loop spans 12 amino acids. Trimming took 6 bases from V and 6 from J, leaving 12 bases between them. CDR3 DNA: TGTGCCAGCAGCCACAGACGTGGCGAGCAGTACTTC. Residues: CASSHRRGEQYF.

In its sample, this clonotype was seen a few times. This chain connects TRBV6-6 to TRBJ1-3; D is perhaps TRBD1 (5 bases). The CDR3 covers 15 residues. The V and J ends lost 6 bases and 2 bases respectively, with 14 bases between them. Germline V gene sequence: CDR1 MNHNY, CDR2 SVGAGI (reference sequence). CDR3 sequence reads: CASSARGRAGNTIYF. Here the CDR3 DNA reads TGTGCCAGCAGCGCCCGTGGCAGGGCTGGAAACACCATATATTTT.

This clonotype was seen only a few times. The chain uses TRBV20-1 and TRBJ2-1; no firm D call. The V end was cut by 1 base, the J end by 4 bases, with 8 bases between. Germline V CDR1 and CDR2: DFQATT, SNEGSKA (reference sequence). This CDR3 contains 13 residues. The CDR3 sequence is CSARGNIYNEQFF. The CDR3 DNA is TGCAGTGCTAGAGGGAATATTTACAATGAGCAGTTCTTC.

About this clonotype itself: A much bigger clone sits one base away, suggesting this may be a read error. CDR3 protein: CASSYPLAEPYEQYF. The CDR3 DNA reads as TGTGCCAGCAGTTACCCCCTAGCGGAGCCCTACGAGCAGTACTTC. V usage is TRBV6-6 and J usage is TRBJ2-7, with 7 bases fitting TRBD2. Germline V gene data show CDR1 as MNHNY and CDR2 as SVGAGI (reference sequence). The CDR3 is made up of 15 amino acids. J was trimmed by 2 bases and V by 2 bases; bases with no gene match: 6.

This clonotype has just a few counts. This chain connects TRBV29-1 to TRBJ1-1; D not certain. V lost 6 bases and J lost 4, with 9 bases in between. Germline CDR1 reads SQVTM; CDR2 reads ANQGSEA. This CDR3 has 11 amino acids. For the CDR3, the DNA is TGCAGCGTCTCGACGAGCACTGAAGCTTTCTTT. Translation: CSVSTSTEAFF.

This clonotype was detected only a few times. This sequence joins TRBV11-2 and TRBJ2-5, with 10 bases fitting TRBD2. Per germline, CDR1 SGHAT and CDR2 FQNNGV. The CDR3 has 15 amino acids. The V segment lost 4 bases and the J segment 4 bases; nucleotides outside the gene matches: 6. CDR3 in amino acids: CASSYGTSVGETQYF. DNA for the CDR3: TGTGCCAGCAGCTATGGGACTAGCGTTGGAGAGACCCAGTACTTC.

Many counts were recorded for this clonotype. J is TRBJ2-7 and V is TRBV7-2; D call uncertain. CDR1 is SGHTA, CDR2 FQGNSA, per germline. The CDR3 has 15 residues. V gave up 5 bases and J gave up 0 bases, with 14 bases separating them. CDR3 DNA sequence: TGTGCCAGCAGCCAACGAGGATTGAGCTCCTACGAGCAGTACTTC. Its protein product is CASSQRGLSSYEQYF.

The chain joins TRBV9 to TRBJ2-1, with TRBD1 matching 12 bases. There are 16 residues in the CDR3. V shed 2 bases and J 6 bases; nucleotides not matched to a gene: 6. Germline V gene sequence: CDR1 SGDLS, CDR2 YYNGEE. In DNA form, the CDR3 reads TGTGCCAGCAGCGTGAGACCGGGACAGGGGGCCAATGAGCAGTTCTTC. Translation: CASSVRPGQGANEQFF. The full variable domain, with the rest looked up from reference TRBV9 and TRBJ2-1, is DSGVTQTPKHLITATGQRVTLRCSPRSGDLSVYWYQQSLDQGLQFLIQYYNGEERAKGNILERFSAQQFPDLHSELNLSSLELGDSALYFCASSVRPGQGANEQFFGPGTRLTVL.

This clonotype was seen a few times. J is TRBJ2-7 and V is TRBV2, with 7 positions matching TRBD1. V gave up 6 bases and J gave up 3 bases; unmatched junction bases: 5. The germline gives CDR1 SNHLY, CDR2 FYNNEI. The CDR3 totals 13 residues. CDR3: CASRPGQHYEQYF. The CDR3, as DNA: TGTGCCAGCAGGCCGGGACAGCACTACGAGCAGTACTTC.

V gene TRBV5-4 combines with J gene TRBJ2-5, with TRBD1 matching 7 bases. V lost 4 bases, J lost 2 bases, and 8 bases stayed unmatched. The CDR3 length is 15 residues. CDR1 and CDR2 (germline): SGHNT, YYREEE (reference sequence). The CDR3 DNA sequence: TGTGCCAGCAGCCTAAAACAGGGGTCACAAGAGACCCAGTACTTC. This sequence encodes CASSLKQGSQETQYF.

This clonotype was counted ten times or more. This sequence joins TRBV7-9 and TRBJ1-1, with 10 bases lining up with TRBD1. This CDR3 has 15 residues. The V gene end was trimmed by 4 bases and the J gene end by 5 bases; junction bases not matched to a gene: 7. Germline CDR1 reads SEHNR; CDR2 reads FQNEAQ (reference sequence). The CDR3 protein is CASSYGQGVETEAFF. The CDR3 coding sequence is TGTGCCAGCAGCTACGGACAGGGGGTGGAGACTGAAGCTTTCTTT.

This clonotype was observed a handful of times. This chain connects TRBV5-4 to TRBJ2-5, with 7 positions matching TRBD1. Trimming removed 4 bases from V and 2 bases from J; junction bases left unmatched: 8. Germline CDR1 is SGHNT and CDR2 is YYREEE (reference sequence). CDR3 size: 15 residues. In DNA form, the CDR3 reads TGTGCCAGCAGCCCGACAGGGAGTTGGCAAGAGACCCAGTACTTC. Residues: CASSPTGSWQETQYF. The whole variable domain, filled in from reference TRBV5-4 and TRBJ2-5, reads ETGVTQSPTHLIKTRGQQVTLRCSSQSGHNTVSWYQQALGQGPQFIFQYYREEENGRGNFPPRFSGLQFPNYSSELNVNALELDDSALYLCASSPTGSWQETQYFGPGTRLLVL.

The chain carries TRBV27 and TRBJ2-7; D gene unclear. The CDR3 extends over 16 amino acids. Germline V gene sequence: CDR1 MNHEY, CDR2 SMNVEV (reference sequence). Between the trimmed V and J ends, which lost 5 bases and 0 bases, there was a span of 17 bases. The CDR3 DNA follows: TGTGCCAGCAGTCCGTCGCCGGGCCCTTACTCCTACGAGCAGTACTTC. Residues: CASSPSPGPYSYEQYF.

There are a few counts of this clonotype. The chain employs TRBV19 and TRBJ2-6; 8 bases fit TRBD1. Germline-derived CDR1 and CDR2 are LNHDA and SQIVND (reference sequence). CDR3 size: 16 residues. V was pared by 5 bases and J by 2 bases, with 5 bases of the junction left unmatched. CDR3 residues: CASSLRTGTGANVLTF. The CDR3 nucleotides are TGTGCCAGTAGTCTACGGACAGGGACTGGGGCCAACGTCCTGACTTTC.